This TCR beta chain originates from a study of OX40 agonist ivuxolimab in advanced cancers. Study background: Every 2 weeks, patients received ivuxolimab intravenously, dosed at 0.01 to 10 mg/kg. Hepatocellular carcinoma, melanoma, renal cell or head and neck cancer occurred in dose-escalation patients. Broader study findings: Averaging showed that CD8+ T cells had more expanded clones than CD4+ did.

Using immunoSEQ multiplex PCR, the repertoire was profiled, and TCRdb retains in-frame clones only, with some absent. Of more than 25,000 clones in the sample, around 87% were seen once. Comments on this clone: What it recognizes is unknown.

The sequencing here drew on CD4+ or CD8+ T cells sorted from blood, taken in a trial of the OX40 agonist ivuxolimab. This clonotype was obtained from an adult with an advanced solid tumor such as melanoma, head and neck, liver or kidney cancer.

This CDR3 is CASSFGFVLGGGETEAFF. The CDR3 coding sequence is TGTGCCAGCAGCTTTGGGTTTGTCCTGGGAGGGGGCGAAACTGAAGCTTTCTTT. The rearrangement joins TRBV11-3 to TRBJ1-1; 7 bases align to TRBD1. J was trimmed by 5 bases and V by 3 bases; bases with no gene match: 18. CDR1 and CDR2 from the germline V gene are SGHNT and YENEEA. The CDR3 runs 18 residues. Variable domain in full (rest from reference TRBV11-3 and TRBJ1-1): EAGVVQSPRYKIIEKKQPVAFWCNPISGHNTLYWYLQNLGQGPELLIRYENEEAVDDSQLPKDRFSAERLKGVDSTLKIQPAELGDSAVYLCASSFGFVLGGGETEAFFGQGTRLTVV.